This TCR beta chain was recovered during a study of brain T cells in children with intractable seizures. The germline CDR1 and CDR2 sequences are MDHEN and SYDVKM. The CDR3 loop spans 13 amino acids. V lost 4 bases and J lost 6; bases outside the gene matches: 3. The table came from immunoSEQ multiplex PCR; TCRdb's copy has only in-frame clones and leaves some out. The data hold roughly 120,000 clones, with 94% observed a single time. The sequence came from a boy younger than two with hemimegalencephaly and intractable seizures. The chain is built from TRBV28 and TRBJ1-5; TRBD1 matches 7 bases. The input for sequencing was peripheral blood, taken at surgery. The CDR3 coding sequence is TGTGCCAGCAGTTCAGGGGGGTTTCAGCCCCAGCATTTT. Translation gives CASSSGGFQPQHF.